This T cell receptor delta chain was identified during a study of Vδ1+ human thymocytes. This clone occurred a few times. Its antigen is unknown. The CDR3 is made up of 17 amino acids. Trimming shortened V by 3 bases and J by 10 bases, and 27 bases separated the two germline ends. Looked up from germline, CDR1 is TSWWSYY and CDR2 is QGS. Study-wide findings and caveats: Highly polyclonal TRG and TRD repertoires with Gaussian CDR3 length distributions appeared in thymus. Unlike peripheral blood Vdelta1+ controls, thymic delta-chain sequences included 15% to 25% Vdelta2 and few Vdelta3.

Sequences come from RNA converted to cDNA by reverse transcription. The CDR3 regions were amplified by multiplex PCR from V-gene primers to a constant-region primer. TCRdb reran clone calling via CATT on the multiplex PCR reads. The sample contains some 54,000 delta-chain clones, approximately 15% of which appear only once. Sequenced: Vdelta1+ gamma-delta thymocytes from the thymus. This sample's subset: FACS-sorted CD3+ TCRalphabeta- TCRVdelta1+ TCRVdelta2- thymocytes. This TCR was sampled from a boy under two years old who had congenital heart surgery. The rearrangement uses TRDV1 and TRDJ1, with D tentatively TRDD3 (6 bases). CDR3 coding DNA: TGTGCTCTTGGGGAGTCCACCTACCCATTTGGGGGGCCCACACTCATCTTT. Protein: CALGESTYPFGGPTLIF.